The 32 T cell receptor beta chains presented below share a single source sample, sequenced in a study of T cells in tuberculosis. Cells were sorted from thawed PBMC rested overnight and stained with GMM-loaded CD1B tetramer, viability dye and anti-CD3. CD1B tetramers were loaded with Rhodococcus equi-derived C32 glucose monomycolate. Measured with immunoSEQ multiplex PCR; TCRdb has only the in-frame clones, and not every one. The table shows 60,000 or so clones, with under 90% occurring only once. The sample consisted of CD1b-GMM tetramer-negative cells sorted from PBMCs. Receptor source: an adult woman with latent tuberculosis.

This clone was recorded once. The V and J genes are TRBV10-3 and TRBJ1-2; 8 bases align to TRBD1. With 6 bases clipped from V and 2 bases from J, the junction kept 5 bases outside the gene matches. The CDR3 loop spans 14 amino acids. CDR1 is ENHRY and CDR2 is SYGVKD in the germline V gene. The CDR3: CAISGGQGNYGYTF. CDR3 sequence (DNA): TGTGCCATCAGCGGAGGACAGGGCAACTATGGCTACACCTTC.

The chain has TRBV4-1 and TRBJ2-1; D is perhaps TRBD2 (6 bases). This CDR3 comprises 18 residues. V dropped 0 bases and J dropped 2 bases, with 17 bases sitting between them. Germline CDR1 is MGHRA and CDR2 is YSYEKL. In DNA form, the CDR3 reads TGCGCCAGCAGCCAAGAGAGAGGGAGGAAAAGGACCTACAATGAGCAGTTCTTC. Protein sequence: CASSQERGRKRTYNEQFF.

This clone showed up just a few times. The chain uses TRBV19 and TRBJ2-1; no clear D gene. Germline-derived CDR1 and CDR2 are LNHDA and SQIVND (reference sequence). The CDR3 is made up of 14 amino acids. Trimming took off 6 bases at V and 6 bases at J, with 15 bases between the two ends. The chain's CDR3 is CASSPARDTNEQFF. CDR3 nucleotide sequence: TGTGCCAGTAGCCCCGCGCGAGATACCAATGAGCAGTTCTTC. Full variable domain (rest looked up from reference TRBV19 and TRBJ2-1): DGGITQSPKYLFRKEGQNVTLSCEQNLNHDAMYWYRQDPGQGLRLIYYSQIVNDFQKGDIAEGYSVSREKKESFPLTVTSAQKNPTAFYLCASSPARDTNEQFFGPGTRLTVL.

With regard to this clone: An end of the junction differs from the germline gene, which may be a read error. The chain is built from TRBV4-2 and TRBJ1-1; D is ambiguous. The CDR3 is 11 residues long. Germline assignment: CDR1 LGHNA and CDR2 YNFKEQ. CDR3 DNA: TGTGCCAGCAGCCAAGGGGCAGGCATCGAGTTT. Protein product: CASSQGAGIEF.

V is TRBV14 and J is TRBJ2-7, with 13 bases aligning to TRBD2. Trimming at V came to 6 bases and at J to 4 bases, leaving 6 bases not matched to a gene. The length of the CDR3 is 15 residues. Germline V gene sequence: CDR1 SGHDN, CDR2 FVKESK. Here the CDR3 reads CASSLGLAGPYEQYF. CDR3 DNA: TGTGCCAGCAGTCTGGGACTAGCGGGGCCTTACGAGCAGTACTTC.

This clone showed up just a few times. The chain uses TRBV18 and TRBJ2-3; D uncertain. CDR1 is KGHSH and CDR2 is LQKENI in the germline V gene. CDR3 length: 13 amino acids. V lost 4 bases, J lost 2 bases, and 7 bases lay in between. The CDR3 is CASSRGDTDTQYF. The CDR3 DNA sequence: TGTGCCAGCTCACGAGGCGACACAGATACGCAGTATTTT.

The V gene is TRBV11-3, the J gene TRBJ2-3, with TRBD2 matching 7 bases. Germline CDR1 and CDR2: SGHNT and YENEEA. The CDR3 is 13 amino acids. Trimming at V came to 8 bases and at J to 8 bases, leaving 10 bases not matched to a gene. The CDR3 reads CASGRAGEGTQYF. The CDR3 DNA is TGTGCCAGCGGGCGGGCGGGAGAGGGTACGCAGTATTTT.

Only a few counts were recorded for this clone. The chain couples TRBV4-1 to TRBJ2-7, with 10 bases matching TRBD1. This CDR3 comprises 16 residues. The germline CDR1 and CDR2 sequences are MGHRA and YSYEKL. V gave up 4 bases and J gave up 3 bases; unmatched junction bases: 9. CDR3: CASSPVGTGVHYEQYF. The CDR3 DNA follows: TGCGCCAGCAGCCCAGTTGGGACAGGGGTACACTACGAGCAGTACTTC.

This chain joins TRBV28 and TRBJ1-2; D not resolved. The CDR3 is made up of 11 amino acids. Looked up from germline, CDR1 is MDHEN and CDR2 is SYDVKM. Trimming cost V 2 bases and J 7 bases, with 5 bases left between them. CDR3 sequence: CASSLAGGYTF. The DNA of the CDR3 is TGTGCCAGCAGTTTAGCAGGTGGCTACACCTTC.

This chain links TRBV28 with TRBJ2-3; TRBD2 agrees at 9 bases. Germline CDR1 MDHEN, CDR2 SYDVKM. This CDR3 is 15 amino acids long. The trim removed 6 bases at V and 2 bases at J, leaving 6 bases unmatched. The chain's CDR3 is CASRVASGTTDTQYF. Written as DNA, the CDR3 is TGTGCCAGCAGGGTGGCTAGCGGGACCACAGATACGCAGTATTTT.

V gene TRBV5-5 combines with J gene TRBJ2-5, with 7 bases fitting TRBD1. The V gene's germline CDR1 is SGHKS and CDR2 YYEKEE (reference sequence). Losses at the gene ends were 2 bases for V and 2 bases for J; bases not matched to a gene: 3. This CDR3 is 14 amino acids long. The chain's CDR3 is CASSFKQGQETQYF. The CDR3 DNA follows: TGTGCCAGCAGCTTTAAACAGGGGCAAGAGACCCAGTACTTC. The variable domain in full, with the rest retrieved from reference TRBV5-5 and TRBJ2-5, is DAGVTQSPTHLIKTRGQQVTLRCSPISGHKSVSWYQQVLGQGPQFIFQYYEKEERGRGNFPDRFSARQFPNYSSELNVNALLLGDSALYLCASSFKQGQETQYFGPGTRLLVL.

J is TRBJ2-7 and V is TRBV29-1, with D possibly matching TRBD2 (6 bases). Germline V gives CDR1 SQVTM, CDR2 ANQGSEA. The CDR3 totals 14 residues. V lost 5 bases, J lost 3 bases, and 17 bases lay in between. The CDR3 nucleotides are TGCAGCGTTTGGGGGAGCGGGTCCAACTACGAGCAGTACTTC. It encodes CSVWGSGSNYEQYF.

The chain recombines TRBV28 with TRBJ2-6; D possibly corresponds to TRBD1 (6 bases). Germline V CDR1 and CDR2: MDHEN, SYDVKM. The CDR3 loop spans 18 amino acids. Trimming shortened V by 6 bases and J by 0 bases, and 18 bases separated the two germline ends. CDR3 in DNA: TGTGCCAGCAGCCCTCGGGACACAATCCCCTCTGGGGCCAACGTCCTGACTTTC. This translates into CASSPRDTIPSGANVLTF.

The V call is TRBV6-1, the J call TRBJ1-4; D is unclear. Trimming took 6 bases from V and 0 from J, leaving 8 bases between them. Germline CDR1 MNHNS, CDR2 SASEGT. The CDR3 extends over 14 amino acids. The CDR3 DNA follows: TGTGCCAGCAGCTTAGTCCCAACTAATGAAAAACTGTTTTTT. Translating it yields CASSLVPTNEKLFF.

This chain connects TRBV9 to TRBJ2-3, with 10 bases matching TRBD1. V lost 4 bases and J lost 5; bases outside the gene matches: 10. Germline V CDR1 and CDR2: SGDLS, YYNGEE. This CDR3 contains 16 residues. CDR3 sequence: CASSPMLGQGGDTQYF. CDR3 coding DNA: TGTGCCAGCAGCCCTATGTTAGGACAGGGGGGAGATACGCAGTATTTT.

The chain combines TRBV10-1 with TRBJ2-1; 10 nucleotides match TRBD1. The CDR3 is 18 amino acids. Looked up from germline, CDR1 is WNHNN and CDR2 is SYGVQD (reference sequence). V shed 4 bases, J shed 0 bases, and the junction held 9 bases outside the gene matches. Here the CDR3 DNA reads TGCGCCAGCAGTGGAGGTAAAAGGACAGGGGGCTCCTACAATGAGCAGTTCTTC. This sequence encodes CASSGGKRTGGSYNEQFF.

This chain joins TRBV27 and TRBJ2-1; 11 nucleotides align to TRBD2. This CDR3 has 16 residues. The germline CDR1 and CDR2 sequences are MNHEY and SMNVEV (reference sequence). With V trimmed by 2 bases and J by 6 bases, 6 bases remained unmatched. CDR3 amino acids: CASSLLSGRALNEQFF. CDR3 DNA sequence: TGTGCCAGCAGTTTACTTAGCGGGAGGGCTCTCAATGAGCAGTTCTTC.

The rearrangement joins TRBV5-5 to TRBJ1-5; weak D call: TRBD1 (6 bases). Trimming shortened V by 0 bases and J by 4 bases, and 11 bases separated the two germline ends. The length of the CDR3 is 15 residues. In germline, CDR1 is SGHKS, CDR2 YYEKEE (reference sequence). Here the CDR3 reads CASSLVGGRNQPQHF. The CDR3 nucleotides are TGTGCCAGCAGCTTGGTTGGGGGCAGAAATCAGCCCCAGCATTTT.

This clone was counted only a few times. The rearrangement links TRBV28 to TRBJ2-3; a weak D match, TRBD1 (6 bases). Germline V lookup: CDR1 MDHEN, CDR2 SYDVKM. The CDR3 sequence is 16 residues long. V lost 6 bases and J lost 0, with 16 bases in between. The CDR3 spells CASSRQVSLSTDTQYF. CDR3 in DNA: TGTGCCAGCAGCCGACAGGTTAGCCTGAGCACAGATACGCAGTATTTT.

This chain joins TRBV27 and TRBJ2-2; perhaps TRBD2 as D (6 bases). The CDR3 loop spans 18 amino acids. The ends were cut back, 2 bases at V and 4 bases at J, with 20 bases in the middle. Germline CDR1 is MNHEY and CDR2 is SMNVEV (reference sequence). This chain's CDR3 is CASSLIPFLQEGTGELFF. The CDR3 DNA sequence: TGTGCCAGCAGTTTAATCCCCTTTTTACAGGAGGGCACCGGGGAGCTGTTTTTT.

This clone was recorded a few times. The chain couples TRBV6-6 to TRBJ2-3; maybe TRBD2 (6 bases). Trimming removed 7 bases from V and 6 bases from J, with 11 bases in between. Per germline, CDR1 MNHNY and CDR2 SVGAGI (reference sequence). This CDR3 is built from 12 residues. The CDR3 loop reads CASNTGGDTQYF. CDR3 nucleotide sequence: TGTGCCAGCAACACTGGGGGGGATACGCAGTATTTT.

V usage is TRBV19 and J usage is TRBJ2-2, with 7 bases fitting TRBD2. V shed 7 bases, J shed 8 bases, and the junction held 13 bases outside the gene matches. Germline loops: CDR1 LNHDA, CDR2 SQIVND (reference sequence). The length of the CDR3 is 15 residues. CDR3 amino acids: CASKGNGGNRGELFF. CDR3 bases: TGTGCCAGTAAAGGCAACGGGGGGAACAGGGGGGAGCTGTTTTTT.

The chain carries TRBV5-8 and TRBJ1-5; 8 bases fit TRBD1. This CDR3 spans 17 amino acids. CDR1 SGHTS and CDR2 YDEGEE come from the germline V gene. The V gene end was trimmed by 4 bases and the J gene end by 6 bases; junction bases not matched to a gene: 15. The CDR3 DNA is TGTGCCAGCAGCCCCACGCCGCAGGGGGCGCGGAGTCAGCCCCAGCATTTT. This translates into CASSPTPQGARSQPQHF. Full variable domain (outside the CDR3, taken from reference TRBV5-8 and TRBJ1-5): EAGVTQSPTHLIKTRGQQATLRCSPISGHTSVYWYQQALGLGLQFLLWYDEGEERNRGNFPPRFSGRQFPNYSSELNVNALELEDSALYLCASSPTPQGARSQPQHFGDGTRLSIL.

This sequence joins TRBV10-3 and TRBJ1-5; D unclear. CDR1 is ENHRY and CDR2 is SYGVKD in the germline V gene. V lost 2 bases and J 3 bases, leaving 5 bases between the germline ends. The CDR3 sequence is 13 residues long. CDR3 DNA sequence: TGTGCCATCAGTGAGGCGGTCAATCAGCCCCAGCATTTT. This sequence encodes CAISEAVNQPQHF.

The chain employs TRBV7-6 and TRBJ1-2, with a weak D call TRBD1 (5 bases). This CDR3 is 14 amino acids long. CDR1 is SGHVS, CDR2 FNYEAQ, per germline. V lost 5 bases, J lost 4 bases, and 14 bases lay in between. The CDR3 DNA reads TGTGCCAGCAGCCCGAGTAGGGGTATCTATGGCTACACCTTC. Its translation: CASSPSRGIYGYTF.

The rearrangement uses TRBV6-1 and TRBJ1-1; possibly TRBD1 for D (6 bases). The CDR3 consists of 13 residues. Germline CDR1 and CDR2: MNHNS and SASEGT. Deletions cut 4 bases from V and 6 bases from J, with 12 bases between. The CDR3 bases are TGTGCCAGCAGTGTTACAGGGTGGTCTGAAGCTTTCTTT. It codes for CASSVTGWSEAFF.

This clone has just a few counts. J is TRBJ1-2 and V is TRBV6-1, with D maybe TRBD1 (5 bases). Trimming stripped 2 bases from V and 3 bases from J, with 13 bases between. Germline CDR1 is MNHNS and CDR2 is SASEGT. The CDR3 has 15 residues. The CDR3 region has the DNA TGTGCCAGCAGTGAAAAGAGACAGCCTTACTATGGCTACACCTTC. This gives the protein CASSEKRQPYYGYTF.

CDR3 DNA sequence: TGTGCCAGCAGTCGCAGCGGACAGGGGATTTACGAGCAGTACTTC. Translation: CASSRSGQGIYEQYF. The chain has TRBV6-5 and TRBJ2-7; TRBD1 agrees at 9 bases. Germline CDR1 and CDR2: MNHEY and SVGAGI. This CDR3 has 15 amino acids. Trimming removed 5 bases from V and 4 bases from J; junction bases left unmatched: 9.

The chain carries TRBV5-1 and TRBJ1-2; 9 bases map to TRBD1. The germline gives CDR1 SGHRS, CDR2 YFSETQ. The CDR3 runs to 15 residues. V dropped 0 bases and J dropped 4; count of bases not matched to a gene: 4. CDR3 residues: CASSLEGTGFYGYTF. The DNA of the CDR3 is TGCGCCAGCAGCTTGGAAGGGACAGGGTTCTATGGCTACACCTTC.

CDR3 sequence: CASRARGEGTDTQYF. CDR3 DNA: TGTGCCAGCAGAGCCCGGGGGGAGGGGACAGATACGCAGTATTTT. The chain employs TRBV2 and TRBJ2-3; 7 bases are a match to TRBD2. V trimming: 6 bases; J trimming: 3 bases; junction bases outside the gene matches: 9. Germline loops: CDR1 SNHLY, CDR2 FYNNEI. The CDR3 length is 15 residues. The full variable domain, completed using reference TRBV2 and TRBJ2-3, is EPEVTQTPSHQVTQMGQEVILRCVPISNHLYFYWYRQILGQKVEFLVSFYNNEISEKSEIFDDQFSVERPDGSNFTLKIRSTKLEDSAMYFCASRARGEGTDTQYFGPGTRLTVL.

The chain carries TRBV28 and TRBJ2-5; D possibly corresponds to TRBD1 (5 bases). CDR3 length: 15 residues. The V and J ends lost 6 bases and 0 bases respectively, with 14 bases between them. Germline values: CDR1 MDHEN, CDR2 SYDVKM. The CDR3 is CASSPRQSYQETQYF. The CDR3 DNA follows: TGTGCCAGCAGCCCTCGACAGTCATACCAAGAGACCCAGTACTTC.

The chain uses TRBV5-8 and TRBJ2-4; 7 bases fit TRBD2. Per germline, CDR1 SGHTS and CDR2 YDEGEE. The CDR3 runs 16 residues. V dropped 0 bases and J dropped 0; count of bases not matched to a gene: 3. The chain's CDR3 is CASSLGDYLAKNIQYF. CDR3 DNA sequence: TGTGCCAGCAGCTTGGGGGACTATTTAGCCAAAAACATTCAGTACTTC.